This TCR beta chain was sequenced in a study of Ad26.COV2.S vaccination and SARS-CoV-2 variants. As for the study in general: Participant was drawn from the COV1001 Ad26.COV2.S trial arm.

Described treatment: 15 to 20 received Ad26.COV2.S at low or high dose, single or two shots; 5 received placebo; per-sample allocation not given. On day 63 after the first injection, vaccine and placebo recipients gave samples. Sequencing was performed with immunoSEQ multiplex PCR; in TCRdb, only in-frame clones are kept and a portion is missing. The data show 400,000 to 500,000 clones, roughly nine tenths seen once. Germline trimming cut 4 bases from V and 5 bases from J; bases unmatched to any gene: 3. The CDR3 covers 15 residues. CDR1 and CDR2 (germline): SGHNT, YYREEE (reference sequence). The sample in question was peripheral blood, obtained in a trial of Ad26.COV2.S vaccine versus placebo. The J gene is TRBJ2-5, the V gene TRBV5-4; 15 nucleotides align to TRBD2. This clonotype was sampled from a person aged 18-60 years who received the Ad26.COV2.S COVID-19 vaccine or a placebo. The CDR3, as DNA: TGTGCCAGCAGCCAGGGACTAGCGGGGGGCGAGACCCAGTACTTC. Translated: CASSQGLAGGETQYF. Combining the CDR3 with reference TRBV5-4 and TRBJ2-5 gives the whole variable domain ETGVTQSPTHLIKTRGQQVTLRCSSQSGHNTVSWYQQALGQGPQFIFQYYREEENGRGNFPPRFSGLQFPNYSSELNVNALELDDSALYLCASSQGLAGGETQYFGPGTRLLVL.